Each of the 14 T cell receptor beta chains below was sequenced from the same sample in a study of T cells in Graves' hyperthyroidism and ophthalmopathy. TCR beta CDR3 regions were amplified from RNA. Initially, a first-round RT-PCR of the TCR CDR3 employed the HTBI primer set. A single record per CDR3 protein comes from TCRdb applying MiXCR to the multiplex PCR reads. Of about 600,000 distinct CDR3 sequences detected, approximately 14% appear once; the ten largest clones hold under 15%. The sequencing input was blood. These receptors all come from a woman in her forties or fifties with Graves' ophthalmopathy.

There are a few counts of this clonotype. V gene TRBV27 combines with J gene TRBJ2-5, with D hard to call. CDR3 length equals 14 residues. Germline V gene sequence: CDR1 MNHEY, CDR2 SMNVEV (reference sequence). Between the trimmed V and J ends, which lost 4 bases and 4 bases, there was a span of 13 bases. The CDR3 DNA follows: TGTGCCAGCAGTTATGGGGTGTTATCAGAGACCCAGTACTTC. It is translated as CASSYGVLSETQYF.

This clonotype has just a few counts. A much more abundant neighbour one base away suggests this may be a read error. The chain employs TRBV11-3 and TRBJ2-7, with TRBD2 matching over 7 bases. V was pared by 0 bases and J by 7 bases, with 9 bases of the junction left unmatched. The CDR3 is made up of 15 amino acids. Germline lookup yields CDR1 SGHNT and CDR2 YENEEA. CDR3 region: CASSLDLAGHNEQYF. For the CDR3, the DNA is TGTGCCAGCAGCTTAGATTTAGCGGGCCACAATGAGCAGTACTTC.

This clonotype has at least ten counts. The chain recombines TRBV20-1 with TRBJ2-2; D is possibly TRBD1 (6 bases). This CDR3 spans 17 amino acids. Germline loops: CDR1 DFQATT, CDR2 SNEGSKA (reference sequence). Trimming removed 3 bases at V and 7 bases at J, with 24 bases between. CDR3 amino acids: CSASDSGQIRLRGELFF. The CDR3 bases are TGCAGTGCTAGCGACTCTGGACAGATACGACTCCGCGGGGAGCTGTTTTTT.

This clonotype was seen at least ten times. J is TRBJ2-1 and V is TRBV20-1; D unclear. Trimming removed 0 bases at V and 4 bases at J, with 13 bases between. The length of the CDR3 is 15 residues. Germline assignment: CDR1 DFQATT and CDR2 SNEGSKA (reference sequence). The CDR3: CSARDFKDGYNEQFF. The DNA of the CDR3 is TGCAGTGCTAGAGATTTTAAGGACGGTTACAATGAGCAGTTCTTC.

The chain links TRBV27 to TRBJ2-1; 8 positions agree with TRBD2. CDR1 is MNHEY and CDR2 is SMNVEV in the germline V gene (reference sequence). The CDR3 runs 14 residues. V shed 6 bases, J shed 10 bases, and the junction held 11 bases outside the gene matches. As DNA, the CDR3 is TGTGCCAGCAGAAGACTAGCGAGTGAGGGAGAGCAGTTCTTC. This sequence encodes CASRRLASEGEQFF.

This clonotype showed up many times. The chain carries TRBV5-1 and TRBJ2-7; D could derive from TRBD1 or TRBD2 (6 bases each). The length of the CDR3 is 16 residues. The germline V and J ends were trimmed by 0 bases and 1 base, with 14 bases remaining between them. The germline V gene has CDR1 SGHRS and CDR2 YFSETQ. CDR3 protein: CASSLGFGGGSYEQYF. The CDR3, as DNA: TGCGCCAGCAGCTTGGGATTTGGAGGGGGTTCCTACGAGCAGTACTTC.

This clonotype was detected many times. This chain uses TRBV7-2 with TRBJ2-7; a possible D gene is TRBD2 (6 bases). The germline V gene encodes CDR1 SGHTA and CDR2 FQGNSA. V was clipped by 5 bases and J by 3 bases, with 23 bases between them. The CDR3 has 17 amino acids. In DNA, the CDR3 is TGTGCCAGCAGCCATCCCGGCGAGACTAGTCTCCTCTACGAGCAGTACTTC. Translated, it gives CASSHPGETSLLYEQYF.

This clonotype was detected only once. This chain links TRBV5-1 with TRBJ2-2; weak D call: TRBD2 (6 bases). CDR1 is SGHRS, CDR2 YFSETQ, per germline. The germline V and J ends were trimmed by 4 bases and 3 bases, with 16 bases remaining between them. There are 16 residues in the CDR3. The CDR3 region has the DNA TGCGCCAGCAGCCCCAGAGAGGGAGGCGACACCGGGGAGCTGTTTTTT. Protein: CASSPREGGDTGELFF.

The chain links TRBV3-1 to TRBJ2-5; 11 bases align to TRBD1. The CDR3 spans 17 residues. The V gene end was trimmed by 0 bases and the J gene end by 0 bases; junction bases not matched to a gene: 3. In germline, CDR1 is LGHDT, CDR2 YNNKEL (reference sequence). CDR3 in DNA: TGTGCCAGCAGCCAAGATGGGACAGGGGGAGACCAAGAGACCCAGTACTTC. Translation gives CASSQDGTGGDQETQYF.

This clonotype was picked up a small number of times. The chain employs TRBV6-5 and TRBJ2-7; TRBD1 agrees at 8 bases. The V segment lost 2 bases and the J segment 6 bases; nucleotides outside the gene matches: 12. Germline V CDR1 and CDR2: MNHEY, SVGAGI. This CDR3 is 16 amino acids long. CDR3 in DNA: TGTGCCAGCAGTTACCTCCCGAGGACAGGGCTCTCCGAGCAGTACTTC. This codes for CASSYLPRTGLSEQYF.

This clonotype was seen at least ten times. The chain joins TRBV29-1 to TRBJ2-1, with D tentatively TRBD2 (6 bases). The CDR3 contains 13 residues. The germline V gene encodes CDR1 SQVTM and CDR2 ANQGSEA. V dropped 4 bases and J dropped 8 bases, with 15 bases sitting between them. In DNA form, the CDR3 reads TGCAGCGTTGTGGGTCTAGCGCGCCATGAGCAGTTCTTC. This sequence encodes CSVVGLARHEQFF.

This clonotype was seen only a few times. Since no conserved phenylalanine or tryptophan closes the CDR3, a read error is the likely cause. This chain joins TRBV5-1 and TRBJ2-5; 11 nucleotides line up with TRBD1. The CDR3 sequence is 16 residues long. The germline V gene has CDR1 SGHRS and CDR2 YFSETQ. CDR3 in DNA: TGCGTCAGCAGCTGGCAACCGGACAGGGGGCAGGAGACCCAGTACCTC. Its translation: CVSSWQPDRGQETQYL.

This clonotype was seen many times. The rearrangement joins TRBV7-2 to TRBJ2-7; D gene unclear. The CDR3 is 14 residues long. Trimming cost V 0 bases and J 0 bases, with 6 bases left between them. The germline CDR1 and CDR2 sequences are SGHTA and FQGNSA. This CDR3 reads CASSLAGRSYEQYF. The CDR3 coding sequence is TGTGCCAGCAGCTTAGCCGGACGCTCCTACGAGCAGTACTTC.

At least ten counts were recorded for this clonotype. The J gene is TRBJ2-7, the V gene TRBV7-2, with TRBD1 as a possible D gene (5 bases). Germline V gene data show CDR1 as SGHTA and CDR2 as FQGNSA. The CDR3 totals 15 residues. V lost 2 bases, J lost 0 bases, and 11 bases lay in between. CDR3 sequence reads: CASSLFAGNSYEQYF. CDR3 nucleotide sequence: TGTGCCAGCAGCTTATTCGCAGGGAACTCCTACGAGCAGTACTTC.